The clone carrying this T cell receptor beta chain was counted a few times. Its antigen remains unidentified. The source of the sample is a study of shared clonotypes between healthy human individuals. Study-wide context: CD4 naive and CD4 memory each took three plates per donor, while CD8 naive took two and CD8 memory one.

The naive CD8 fraction comprised CD45RO-negative cells positively selected for CCR7 and excluded terminally differentiated effector memory CD45RA+ cells. Study observations and caveats: Naive subsets generally had larger estimated richness than memory subsets. Though the depth was large, rarefaction showed that sorted-subset sequencing was incomplete.

Assay execution took place at the deep level. Produced via immunoSEQ multiplex PCR; TCRdb's table is partial and in-frame only. The table records some 2,100,000 clones, under 95% of them present only once. The receptor's source is a man aged 18 to 30 in good health. Some clones in this sample may be carry-over from other donors' samples. Material: naive CD8+ T cells from PBMCs.

The CDR3 coding sequence is TGTGCCAGCAGTTACAGAGGGACAGCCACTGAAGCTTTCTTT. Its translation: CASSYRGTATEAFF. V is TRBV6-5 and J is TRBJ1-1, with TRBD1 matching 7 bases. CDR3 length: 14 amino acids. With V trimmed by 2 bases and J by 4 bases, 4 bases remained unmatched. In germline, CDR1 is MNHEY, CDR2 SVGAGI.